These T cell receptor beta chains were read from a single sample in a study of blood T cell repertoires in COVID-19. This table comes from immunoSEQ multiplex PCR, and its TCRdb copy is limited to in-frame clones, with some not included. Counted here are some 90,000 clones, more than 70% occurring once; the ten biggest clones make up about 2.5%. The specimen was peripheral blood. All receptors derive from a man aged 50-59 years with acute or convalescent COVID-19. Both conserved end residues are part of each CDR3. Each record gives: J gene, V gene, D gene, clone size, CDR3 protein, CDR3 DNA. D genes are given only for firm matches. A clone size is listed for some rows: how often the clone was seen (once, few, many), or a class if it is expanded.

>TRBJ2-1|TRBV5-1|TRBD2|.
CASSEEPLAGVSYNEQFF
TGCGCCAGCAGCGAAGAACCACTAGCGGGGGTCTCCTACAATGAGCAGTTCTTC
>TRBJ2-2|TRBV7-8|TRBD2|.
CASSLAVSSGSRTGELFF
TGTGCCAGCAGCTTAGCGGTCTCTAGCGGGAGTCGGACCGGGGAGCTGTTTTTT
>TRBJ2-5|TRBV7-3|.|.
CASSSTGAGGETQYF
TGTGCCAGCAGCTCAACAGGGGCGGGGGGAGAGACCCAGTACTTC
>TRBJ2-1|TRBV29-1|.|.
CSVATLMTGEFF
TGCAGCGTCGCAACGCTTATGACAGGAGAGTTCTTC
>TRBJ1-1|TRBV10-3|.|few
CAIRGEKNTEAFF
TGTGCCATCCGGGGTGAGAAGAACACTGAAGCTTTCTTT
>TRBJ2-3|TRBV9|TRBD2|.
CASSLSREGWDTQYF
TGTGCCAGCAGCCTATCGCGGGAGGGGTGGGATACGCAGTATTTT
>TRBJ1-3|TRBV4-2|TRBD1|.
CASSHDPWGGQGANTIYF
TGTGCCAGCAGCCATGATCCGTGGGGGGGACAGGGGGCAAACACCATATATTTT
>TRBJ1-1|TRBV5-1|TRBD1|once
CASSGGTGENTEAFF
TGCGCCAGCAGCGGCGGGACAGGGGAGAACACTGAAGCTTTCTTT
>TRBJ2-5|TRBV3-1/TRBV3-2|.|.
CASSQDQGPRSQYF
TGTGCCAGCAGCCAAGATCAGGGCCCGCGGTCCCAGTACTTC
>TRBJ2-5|TRBV5-4|TRBD1|medium-sized
CASSSGQEETQYF
TGTGCCAGCAGCTCCGGACAGGAAGAGACCCAGTACTTC
>TRBJ1-5|TRBV28|TRBD1|.
CASKPPGTGGQPQHF
TGTGCCAGCAAGCCGCCCGGGACAGGGGGTCAGCCCCAGCATTTT
>TRBJ1-2|TRBV28|.|.
CATHRRPHGYTF
TGTGCCACCCACAGACGGCCCCATGGCTACACCTTC
>TRBJ1-1|TRBV4-2|.|.
CASSQKIGTMNTEAFF
TGTGCCAGCAGCCAAAAGATCGGGACAATGAACACTGAAGCTTTCTTT
>TRBJ1-5|TRBV6-5|TRBD1|.
CASSYDRGGNQPQHF
TGTGCCAGCAGTTACGACAGGGGTGGCAATCAGCCCCAGCATTTT
>TRBJ2-5|TRBV5-1|.|.
CASSSDSYQETQYF
TGCGCCAGCAGCTCAGACTCGTACCAAGAGACCCAGTACTTC
>TRBJ2-1|TRBV28|TRBD2|.
CASTSGRASSYNEQFF
TGTGCCAGCACTAGCGGGAGGGCGAGCTCCTACAATGAGCAGTTCTTC